This T cell receptor beta chain was recovered during a study of T cell responses to AZD1222 COVID-19 vaccine. Regarding the study as a whole: Close to half of all spike-specific TCRs reportedly target regions of the variants that are unmutated.

Clones were sequenced by immunoSEQ multiplex PCR, and TCRdb holds only the in-frame ones, with some missing. Of 150,000 to 250,000 clones listed, approximately 93% were seen once; the top ten hold approximately 1%. The CDR3 sequence is 15 residues long. After removal of 4 bases from V and 6 bases from J, the junction contained 11 bases not matched to a gene. The germline V gene encodes CDR1 LGHDT and CDR2 YNNKEL (reference sequence). With regard to this clone: What it recognizes is unknown.

This chain connects TRBV3-1 (or the pseudogene TRBV3-2) to TRBJ2-7, with 8 bases aligning to TRBD1. The TCR comes from an adult who received the AZD1222 COVID-19 vaccine. The sample in question was peripheral blood, obtained 28 days after the second AZD1222 dose. As DNA, the CDR3 is TGTGCCAGCAGCCGAGGGACAGGAGGGCTCTCCGAGCAGTACTTC. It specifies CASSRGTGGLSEQYF.